This entry lists 15 T cell receptor beta chains sequenced from one sample in a study of CD8+ T cells in alopecia areata. As the sequencing template, cDNA was produced by extracting RNA and reverse transcribing it. This table comes from immunoSEQ multiplex PCR, and its TCRdb copy is limited to in-frame clones, with some not included. The sample records 150,000 to 200,000 clones, 50% to 75% being singletons. Sequenced here: CD4+ T cells sorted from blood, sampled at week 0. These receptor sequences come from a human donor with alopecia areata.

V is TRBV10-3 and J is TRBJ1-2; no definite D call. V was clipped by 3 bases and J by 6 bases, with 8 bases between them. This CDR3 is built from 12 residues. Germline CDR1 ENHRY, CDR2 SYGVKD. CDR3 region: CAISETSDGYTF. In DNA form, the CDR3 reads TGTGCCATCAGTGAAACTTCTGATGGCTACACCTTC.

A few counts support this clone. This sequence joins TRBV6-5 and TRBJ2-3, with D hard to call. Germline CDR1 is MNHEY and CDR2 is SVGAGI. V was shortened by 8 bases and J by 3 bases, with 6 bases between the two germline ends. CDR3 length: 11 residues. The CDR3 DNA follows: TGTGCCAGCGGCTATACAGATACGCAGTATTTT. Its translation is CASGYTDTQYF.

This clone has more than one count but fewer than ten. The chain couples TRBV30 to TRBJ1-4, with D possibly being TRBD1 (5 bases). V lost 3 bases and J lost 6, with 14 bases in between. This CDR3 contains 14 residues. Germline CDR1 and CDR2: GTSNPN and SVGIG (reference sequence). This CDR3 is CAWSPSRDDEKLFF. Written as DNA, the CDR3 is TGTGCCTGGAGCCCGTCCCGGGACGATGAAAAACTGTTTTTT.

The rearrangement joins TRBV29-1 to TRBJ2-1, with 13 bases that match TRBD2. V was pared by 6 bases and J by 7 bases, with 6 bases of the junction left unmatched. This CDR3 has 14 residues. Germline CDR1 SQVTM, CDR2 ANQGSEA. CDR3 nucleotide sequence: TGCAGCGTCTCAACTAGCGGGGGGGCAAATGAGCAGTTCTTC. This translates into CSVSTSGGANEQFF.

The table lists this clone with a few counts. The chain has TRBV29-1 and TRBJ2-1, with D perhaps given as TRBD1 or TRBD2 (5 bases each). Germline assignment: CDR1 SQVTM and CDR2 ANQGSEA. The CDR3 extends over 12 amino acids. The ends were cut back, 8 bases at V and 9 bases at J, with 17 bases in the middle. The CDR3 region has the DNA TGCAGCATATACTCGGACGGGGCTGAGCAGTTCTTC. It yields the protein CSIYSDGAEQFF.

V usage is TRBV6-5 and J usage is TRBJ1-5; D uncertain. V was shortened by 6 bases and J by 4 bases, with 10 bases between the two germline ends. This CDR3 comprises 13 residues. Germline CDR1 reads MNHEY; CDR2 reads SVGAGI. The CDR3 DNA follows: TGTGCCAGCAGACCCCAGAGAAATCAGCCCCAGCATTTT. Translating it yields CASRPQRNQPQHF.

This clone occurred a few times. The chain employs TRBV30 and TRBJ2-3; D is unresolved. This CDR3 is 13 amino acids long. V was clipped by 3 bases and J by 1 base, with 8 bases between them. Germline V gives CDR1 GTSNPN, CDR2 SVGIG (reference sequence). The CDR3 loop reads CAWRRLGTDTQYF. CDR3 sequence (DNA): TGTGCCTGGAGAAGACTGGGCACAGATACGCAGTATTTT.

This clone showed up just once. CDR3 in amino acids: CASSLRPGDTEAFF. CDR3 sequence (DNA): TGCGCCAGCAGCTTGCGTCCAGGGGACACTGAAGCTTTCTTT. The chain uses TRBV5-1 and TRBJ1-1, with D possibly being TRBD1 (6 bases). Germline CDR1 reads SGHRS; CDR2 reads YFSETQ. This CDR3 region has 14 residues. The V end lost 1 base, the J end lost 3 bases, and 10 bases lay between the germline ends.

The gene calls are TRBV5-1 and TRBJ2-3; TRBD1 matches at 11 bases. The trim removed 0 bases at V and 4 bases at J, leaving 7 bases unmatched. The CDR3 loop spans 17 amino acids. CDR1 is SGHRS and CDR2 is YFSETQ in the germline V gene. The CDR3 bases are TGCGCCAGCAGCTTGGGACGGACAGGGGGCTCTTCAGATACGCAGTATTTT. Residues: CASSLGRTGGSSDTQYF.

The chain combines TRBV29-1 with TRBJ2-4; TRBD1 agrees at 9 bases. The germline V gene has CDR1 SQVTM and CDR2 ANQGSEA. V lost 5 bases, J lost 5 bases, and 7 bases stayed unmatched. The CDR3 spans 14 residues. The CDR3, as DNA: TGCAGCGTTCACGCGAGGACAGGGGAAAACATTCAGTACTTC. Translated, it gives CSVHARTGENIQYF.

The chain combines TRBV6-1 with TRBJ2-1, with D uncertain. Germline V gives CDR1 MNHNS, CDR2 SASEGT. The CDR3 length is 14 residues. Trimming pared 1 base from V and 2 bases from J, leaving 6 bases between. This chain's CDR3 is CASSEEQAYNEQFF. The CDR3 coding sequence is TGTGCCAGCAGTGAAGAGCAGGCCTACAATGAGCAGTTCTTC.

This clone appeared a single time. V and J are TRBV5-1 and TRBJ2-2; perhaps TRBD2 as D (7 bases). Germline-derived CDR1 and CDR2 are SGHRS and YFSETQ. The V gene lost 4 bases and the J gene lost 9 bases, with 16 bases spanning the gap. CDR3 length equals 14 residues. DNA for the CDR3: TGCGCCAGCAGCCCCGAACGGGGGGCCCGGGAGCTGTTTTTT. Protein: CASSPERGARELFF.

The V and J genes are TRBV2 and TRBJ1-2, with D maybe TRBD1 (6 bases). The CDR3 is made up of 13 amino acids. Deletions cut 0 bases from V and 8 bases from J, with 10 bases between. Germline V CDR1 and CDR2: SNHLY, FYNNEI. The CDR3 bases are TGTGCCAGCAGTGAAGCTCAGGGGCAAGGCTACACCTTC. It codes for CASSEAQGQGYTF. Supplemented by reference TRBV2 and TRBJ1-2, the full variable domain reads EPEVTQTPSHQVTQMGQEVILRCVPISNHLYFYWYRQILGQKVEFLVSFYNNEISEKSEIFDDQFSVERPDGSNFTLKIRSTKLEDSAMYFCASSEAQGQGYTFGSGTRLTVV.

In its sample, this clone was seen once. The gene calls are TRBV11-1 and TRBJ1-1; no definite D call. Trimming removed 1 base from V and 1 base from J, with 7 bases in between. This CDR3 has 14 amino acids. Germline V gene sequence: CDR1 SGHAT, CDR2 FQDESV (reference sequence). The CDR3: CASSLDTGNTEAFF. CDR3 nucleotides: TGTGCCAGCAGCTTAGATACGGGGAACACTGAAGCTTTCTTT.

This clone was observed a few times. This sequence joins TRBV7-9 and TRBJ1-5; D gene ambiguous. This CDR3 region has 13 residues. Deletions cut 1 base from V and 6 bases from J, with 7 bases between. The germline V gene has CDR1 SEHNR and CDR2 FQNEAQ (reference sequence). The CDR3 DNA reads as TGTGCCAGCAGCTTAGATTCTGGTCAGCCCCAGCATTTT. Protein product: CASSLDSGQPQHF.